The 18 T cell receptor beta chains listed next were all sequenced from one sample in a study of blood T cell repertoires in COVID-19. The method was immunoSEQ multiplex PCR; TCRdb's version includes in-frame clones alone and lacks a portion of them. Of under 200,000 clones in the sample, approximately 80% were seen once. The specimen sequenced was PBMCs or T cells enriched from blood (not recorded which). Source of these receptors: a woman aged 55-69 years with acute COVID-19.

V usage is TRBV4-3 and J usage is TRBJ2-1, with 14 bases matching TRBD2. The length of the CDR3 is 20 residues. Germline CDR1 reads LGHNA; CDR2 reads YSLEER. The junction had 17 bases not matched to a gene; V was cut back by 3 bases and J by 7 bases. In DNA, the CDR3 is TGCGCCAGCAGCCAGCGACCAGGGGACTGGACTAGCGGGGGGACTAATGAGCAGTTCTTC. It codes for CASSQRPGDWTSGGTNEQFF.

The V call is TRBV27, the J call TRBJ2-7; 8 bases map to TRBD1. The CDR3 runs to 13 residues. The ends lost 6 bases at V and 2 bases at J; junction bases unmatched: 3. The germline CDR1 and CDR2 sequences are MNHEY and SMNVEV (reference sequence). The chain's CDR3 is CASRPTGAYEQYV. CDR3 nucleotide sequence: TGTGCCAGCAGACCGACAGGGGCCTACGAGCAGTACGTC.

This chain links TRBV4-2 with TRBJ2-2, with D perhaps TRBD2 (6 bases). Trimming cost V 4 bases and J 2 bases, with 14 bases left between them. Per the germline V gene, CDR1 is LGHNA and CDR2 is YNFKEQ. This CDR3 has 16 residues. The CDR3 bases are TGTGCCAGCAGCCCGACCCGGGACTTCAACACCGGGGAGCTGTTTTTT. Translation: CASSPTRDFNTGELFF.

The chain carries TRBV9 and TRBJ1-4; TRBD1 is a possible D gene (6 bases). Between the trimmed V and J ends, which lost 0 bases and 7 bases, there was a span of 16 bases. Per germline, CDR1 SGDLS and CDR2 YYNGEE. The CDR3 totals 16 residues. The DNA for the CDR3 is TGTGCCAGCAGCGTAGGTTGGGACACCTCTGGTGAAAAACTGTTTTTT. Residues: CASSVGWDTSGEKLFF. Filled out from reference TRBV9 and TRBJ1-4, the complete variable domain reads DSGVTQTPKHLITATGQRVTLRCSPRSGDLSVYWYQQSLDQGLQFLIQYYNGEERAKGNILERFSAQQFPDLHSELNLSSLELGDSALYFCASSVGWDTSGEKLFFGSGTQLSVL.

The V gene is TRBV28, the J gene TRBJ2-7; no reliable D call. V was trimmed by 4 bases and J by 9 bases, leaving 13 bases between them. The CDR3 is 12 residues long. The germline CDR1 and CDR2 sequences are MDHEN and SYDVKM. CDR3 in amino acids: CASSSNTLGQYV. The CDR3 DNA follows: TGTGCCAGCAGTTCCAACACCCTAGGGCAGTACGTC.

This clone was detected only a few times. The CDR3 loop is CASSSDRSYGYTF. The CDR3 DNA follows: TGTGCCAGCAGCTCTGACAGGTCCTATGGCTACACCTTC. The V and J genes are TRBV6-4 and TRBJ1-2; weak D call: TRBD1 (6 bases). V lost 6 bases, J lost 4 bases, and 12 bases lay in between. Germline CDR1 reads MRHNA; CDR2 reads SNTAGT. The CDR3 sequence is 13 residues long.

V usage is TRBV30 and J usage is TRBJ1-3; TRBD1 might be the D (6 bases). Germline-derived CDR1 and CDR2 are GTSNPN and SVGIG (reference sequence). Trimming removed 0 bases at V and 8 bases at J, with 14 bases between. The CDR3 spans 14 residues. CDR3 in amino acids: CAWSVYTGSHTIYF. For the CDR3, the DNA is TGTGCCTGGAGTGTCTACACAGGGTCACACACCATATATTTT. Variable domain in full (rest from reference TRBV30 and TRBJ1-3): SQTIHQWPATLVQPVGSPLSLECTVEGTSNPNLYWYRQAAGRGLQLLFYSVGIGQISSEVPQNLSASRPQDRQFILSSKKLLLSDSGFYLCAWSVYTGSHTIYFGEGSWLTVV.

This clone occurred once. The chain is built from TRBV6-2 or TRBV6-3 and TRBJ2-7, with a possible D match to TRBD2 (6 bases). The CDR3 is made up of 13 amino acids. V was trimmed by 5 bases and J by 2 bases, leaving 10 bases between them. Germline V gene sequence: CDR1 MNHEY, CDR2 SVGEGT. The CDR3 here is CASSQAGTYEQYV. CDR3 coding DNA: TGTGCCAGCAGTCAGGCGGGGACCTACGAGCAGTACGTC.

The chain links TRBV10-3 to TRBJ1-5; D is unclear. The CDR3 loop spans 13 amino acids. V lost 8 bases, J lost 0 bases, and 8 bases lay in between. Germline CDR1 and CDR2: ENHRY and SYGVKD. This CDR3 reads CAIRGYSNQPQHF. The DNA of the CDR3 is TGTGCCATCCGCGGATATAGCAATCAGCCCCAGCATTTT.

V is TRBV24-1 and J is TRBJ2-7, with 10 bases lining up with TRBD1. V lost 7 bases, J lost 5 bases, and 4 bases stayed unmatched. The CDR3 totals 13 residues. The germline CDR1 and CDR2 sequences are KGHDR and SFDVKD. Here the CDR3 reads CATRQGTGDEQYF. In DNA form, the CDR3 reads TGTGCCACCAGACAGGGGACAGGGGACGAGCAGTACTTC.

The V call is TRBV4-3, the J call TRBJ2-1; D unclear. Germline V gene lookup returns CDR1 LGHNA and CDR2 YSLEER. CDR3 length: 15 amino acids. V lost 5 bases to trimming and J lost 0 bases, with 11 bases between them. Here the CDR3 reads CASSFDKSSYNEQFF. The DNA of the CDR3 is TGCGCCAGCAGCTTCGACAAAAGCTCCTACAATGAGCAGTTCTTC.

The rearrangement links TRBV5-1 to TRBJ2-3, with D maybe TRBD2 (6 bases). V was pared by 4 bases and J by 0 bases, with 12 bases between. CDR3 length equals 15 residues. Germline V CDR1 and CDR2: SGHRS, YFSETQ. The CDR3 region has the DNA TGCGCCAGCAGCGAGGAGGGCGCGAGCACAGATACGCAGTATTTT. Protein sequence: CASSEEGASTDTQYF.

J is TRBJ1-3 and V is TRBV5-1; D may be TRBD1 (5 bases). V lost 0 bases and J lost 0, with 10 bases in between. Germline loops: CDR1 SGHRS, CDR2 YFSETQ. The CDR3 totals 16 residues. Here the CDR3 reads CASSLAGKLSGNTIYF. In DNA, the CDR3 is TGCGCCAGCAGCTTGGCAGGGAAACTCTCTGGAAACACCATATATTTT.

The rearrangement joins TRBV5-1 to TRBJ2-7, with 8 bases lining up with TRBD1. With V trimmed by 3 bases and J by 4 bases, 6 bases remained unmatched. The length of the CDR3 is 14 residues. Germline V gene lookup returns CDR1 SGHRS and CDR2 YFSETQ. CDR3 sequence (DNA): TGCGCCAGCAGCTGGGGGACAGGAGGATACGAGCAGTACGTC. Translated, it gives CASSWGTGGYEQYV.

This chain connects TRBV5-1 to TRBJ1-6; TRBD1 matches at 7 bases. The CDR3 runs to 15 residues. CDR1 SGHRS and CDR2 YFSETQ come from the germline V gene. The V segment lost 4 bases and the J segment 7 bases; nucleotides outside the gene matches: 8. The CDR3 spells CASSADRVENSPLHF. The CDR3, as DNA: TGCGCCAGCAGCGCAGACAGGGTTGAGAATTCACCCCTCCACTTT.

The rearrangement links TRBV9 to TRBJ2-2; 8 nucleotides match TRBD1. The CDR3 contains 16 residues. V gave up 0 bases and J gave up 1 base; unmatched junction bases: 2. CDR1 is SGDLS, CDR2 YYNGEE, per germline. The CDR3 coding sequence is TGTGCCAGCAGCGTAGCAGGGGGCAAGAACACCGGGGAGCTGTTTTTT. It is translated as CASSVAGGKNTGELFF.

The chain employs TRBV3-1 (or the pseudogene TRBV3-2) and TRBJ1-2; weak D call: TRBD1 (5 bases). The CDR3 has 14 amino acids. CDR1 LGHDT and CDR2 YNNKEL come from the germline V gene (reference sequence). The V and J ends lost 7 bases and 3 bases respectively, with 15 bases between them. CDR3 sequence: CASTSLDRDYGYTF. The CDR3 bases are TGTGCCAGCACTTCGCTAGACAGAGACTATGGCTACACCTTC.

The rearrangement links TRBV3-1 (or the pseudogene TRBV3-2) to TRBJ1-2, with D unresolved. Germline V gene data show CDR1 as LGHDT and CDR2 as YNNKEL (reference sequence). The CDR3 sequence is 13 residues long. Trimming removed 0 bases at V and 4 bases at J, with 6 bases between. As DNA, the CDR3 is TGTGCCAGCAGCCAAGACATTTCCTATGGCTACACCTTC. It is translated as CASSQDISYGYTF.